The present T cell receptor (beta chain) was sequenced within a study of molecular identifiers for immune sequencing clone quantification. Study background: Replicate experiments took RNA from around 20,000 or 100,000 naive CD8 cells, divided it five ways and sequenced four.

When naive CD8 T cells were sorted, they were gated as CD8+CD4-CCR7+CD45RA+. Comments on this clonotype: Its specificity is unknown. Possible read error: a much larger clone is one base away.

Germline assignment: CDR1 PRHDT and CDR2 FYEKMQ (reference sequence). V lost 2 bases to trimming and J lost 4 bases; unmatched junction nucleotides: 12. The CDR3 is 17 amino acids. One entry per CDR3 protein results from TCRdb running MiXCR on the PCR reads. This table has under 600,000 distinct CDR3 sequences, about a quarter appearing once. Findings and limits, study-wide: Over 99% of CMV-specific effector molecules, but under 1% of naive ones, were in clones above 20 copies.

The sequence was collected from a human donor in good health. Some libraries in this study had Jurkat cell RNA spiked in. Sequenced: naive CD8+ T cells from blood, with Jurkat cell RNA spiked in. Subset defined: FACS-sorted CD8+CD4-CCR7+CD45RA+ naive T cells. The J gene is TRBJ2-3, the V gene TRBV13; TRBD1 agrees at 7 bases. The CDR3 loop is CASSLTPGQCMPDTQYF. DNA for the CDR3: TGTGCCAGCAGCTTAACACCGGGACAGTGTATGCCAGATACGCAGTATTTT.